This TCR beta chain was recovered during a study of CD8 T cells in ankylosing spondylitis. The study, taken as a whole, reports: Blood from ankylosing spondylitis patients appeared to carry a characteristic roughly 8-variant TCR beta motif.

This clonotype was found many times. Its target is not known. The V end was cut by 5 bases, the J end by 2 bases, with 10 bases between. CDR3 size: 13 residues. The germline CDR1 and CDR2 sequences are MNHNS and SASEGT. In making TCR beta libraries, quantitative 5'-RACE with molecular barcodes was used. One entry per CDR3 protein, called by TCRdb with MiXCR from the 5' RACE reads. The sample has over 200,000 distinct CDR3 sequences, about 16% seen once; the top ten hold 42%. Sequencing was carried out using blood, either unsorted or a sorted T cell fraction (not recorded which). The J gene is TRBJ2-7, the V gene TRBV6-1; D gene ambiguous. The origin of this receptor is a male donor with ankylosing spondylitis. The CDR3 sequence is CASSPGRAYEQYF. In DNA form, the CDR3 reads TGTGCCAGCAGTCCCGGACGAGCCTACGAGCAGTACTTC.